In its sample, the clone carrying this T cell receptor beta chain was seen many times. Its antigen is unknown. From 500 to 600 ng of total RNA, TCR beta-specific cDNA was reverse-transcribed using a constant-region primer. Researchers made the TCR beta libraries by running three nested multiplex PCR rounds with slightly modified ARM-PCR. Rounds one and two of PCR, each of about 10 cycles, were primed with TRBV1-TRBV30 forward primers and a C-beta reverse primer. TCRdb called the multiplex PCR reads again in MiXCR, with one record for every CDR3 protein. Among about 350,000 distinct CDR3 sequences listed, about two thirds were seen once. Germline DNA was also extracted, and blood RNA derived from unsorted whole blood. The data stem from a study of tumor-infiltrating lymphocytes in primary liver carcinoma. Overall study results and limits: Blood's top-250-clone fraction was significantly lower than that of tumors (p = 0.039).

CDR1 SGHAT and CDR2 FQNNGV come from the germline V gene. V shed 5 bases and J shed 4 bases, with 14 bases lying between them. The CDR3 spans 15 residues. The chain couples TRBV11-2 to TRBJ2-2; D may correspond to TRBD1 or TRBD2 (5 bases each). The origin of this receptor is a middle-aged man with primary liver carcinoma and hepatitis B virus infection. Sequencing was done on a sample of peripheral blood. CDR3 in amino acids: CASSPGTSSTGELFF. CDR3 bases: TGTGCCAGCAGCCCCGGGACGAGCAGCACCGGGGAGCTGTTTTTT.